This passage covers 19 T cell receptor beta chains from one sample sequenced in a study of T cells in Graves' hyperthyroidism and ophthalmopathy. TCR beta CDR3 regions were amplified from RNA. First-round RT-PCR of the TCR CDR3 relied on the HTBI primer set. TCRdb reprocessed the multiplex PCR reads via MiXCR and lists one record per CDR3 protein. The sample has 560,000 or so distinct CDR3 sequences, just under 20% seen once; the top ten hold roughly 50%. Source material: blood. The source is a man in his forties with Graves' ophthalmopathy.

This clonotype showed up many times. This rearrangement joins TRBV7-2 to TRBJ2-5; TRBD2 matches 10 bases. Germline trimming cut 7 bases from V and 7 bases from J; bases unmatched to any gene: 15. The germline gives CDR1 SGHTA, CDR2 FQGNSA. This CDR3 has 16 amino acids. The CDR3 sequence is CASTGQLASGGGTQYF. The CDR3 bases are TGTGCCAGCACCGGACAGTTGGCTAGCGGGGGTGGGACCCAGTACTTC.

This clonotype was counted at least ten times. CDR3 protein: CASSPPPGGGNEQYF. CDR3 nucleotide sequence: TGTGCCAGCAGTCCCCCTCCCGGGGGCGGGAACGAGCAGTACTTC. This chain links TRBV28 with TRBJ2-7; D is tentatively TRBD1 or TRBD2 (6 bases each). V was trimmed by 5 bases and J by 5 bases, leaving 19 bases between them. Per germline, CDR1 MDHEN and CDR2 SYDVKM. This CDR3 contains 15 residues.

This rearrangement joins TRBV13 to TRBJ2-3; maybe TRBD2 (6 bases). In germline, CDR1 is PRHDT, CDR2 FYEKMQ (reference sequence). The CDR3 spans 16 residues. Trimming took off 1 base at V and 0 bases at J, with 11 bases between the two ends. CDR3 loop: CASSLVGRGSTDTQYF. The CDR3 bases are TGTGCCAGCAGCTTAGTAGGGCGGGGAAGCACAGATACGCAGTATTTT. Full variable domain (missing parts from reference TRBV13 and TRBJ2-3): AAGVIQSPRHLIKEKRETATLKCYPIPRHDTVYWYQQGPGQDPQFLISFYEKMQSDKGSIPDRFSAQQFSDYHSELNMSSLELGDSALYFCASSLVGRGSTDTQYFGPGTRLTVL.

The chain combines TRBV29-1 with TRBJ2-7; D uncertain. CDR1 and CDR2 (germline): SQVTM, ANQGSEA. Trimming took 4 bases from V and 2 from J, leaving 9 bases between them. The CDR3 length is 12 residues. CDR3 region: CSVGDTTYEQYF. DNA for the CDR3: TGCAGCGTTGGGGATACCACCTACGAGCAGTACTTC.

A few counts support this clonotype. The rearrangement uses TRBV20-1 and TRBJ2-7, with D perhaps given as TRBD1 or TRBD2 (5 bases each). This CDR3 has 15 amino acids. V dropped 3 bases and J dropped 1 base, with 16 bases sitting between them. The germline V gene has CDR1 DFQATT and CDR2 SNEGSKA (reference sequence). CDR3 sequence: CSASRNRDVSYEQYF. CDR3 sequence (DNA): TGCAGTGCTAGTCGCAACCGGGACGTTTCCTACGAGCAGTACTTC.

The rearrangement joins TRBV12-3 or TRBV12-4 to TRBJ1-5, with D uncertain. V lost 3 bases to trimming and J lost 0 bases, with 12 bases between them. This CDR3 is built from 16 residues. The CDR3 sequence: CASSFQTPYSNQPQHF. The CDR3 bases are TGTGCCAGCAGTTTCCAGACACCATATAGCAATCAGCCCCAGCATTTT.

V is TRBV2 and J is TRBJ2-7; possible D gene TRBD2, 6 bases. With 3 bases removed from V and 0 bases from J, the gap between germline ends came to 18 bases. Germline V gene data show CDR1 as SNHLY and CDR2 as FYNNEI. CDR3 length: 17 amino acids. The CDR3: CASSDSYGDSISYEQYF. DNA for the CDR3: TGTGCCAGCAGTGATTCATACGGGGACTCCATCTCCTACGAGCAGTACTTC.

The V call is TRBV6-1, the J call TRBJ1-6, with TRBD1 matching over 9 bases. The trim removed 7 bases at V and 0 bases at J, leaving 10 bases unmatched. The germline V gene has CDR1 MNHNS and CDR2 SASEGT. The CDR3 extends over 18 amino acids. The CDR3 nucleotides are TGTGCCAGCATCGACAGGACAGGGGACAGCTCCTATAATTCACCCCTCCACTTT. Amino acid sequence: CASIDRTGDSSYNSPLHF.

The rearrangement links TRBV4-3 to TRBJ2-7; D is unclear. CDR1 and CDR2 (germline): LGHNA, YSLEER. This CDR3 is built from 15 residues. The V end was cut by 0 bases, the J end by 4 bases, with 13 bases between. CDR3 region: CASSQDATEAYEQYF. CDR3 coding DNA: TGCGCCAGCAGCCAAGATGCGACCGAGGCTTACGAGCAGTACTTC.

The chain uses TRBV29-1 and TRBJ1-1; TRBD1 matches at 8 bases. Germline V lookup: CDR1 SQVTM, CDR2 ANQGSEA. The CDR3 length is 12 residues. After removal of 7 bases from V and 5 bases from J, the junction contained 6 bases not matched to a gene. The CDR3 DNA reads TGCAGCGCCCGGACAGGGACTACTGAAGCTTTCTTT. It translates to CSARTGTTEAFF.

Many counts were recorded for this clonotype. The genes are TRBV7-3 and TRBJ2-1; possible D gene TRBD1, 6 bases. Trimming cost V 4 bases and J 9 bases, with 13 bases left between them. The CDR3 runs to 13 residues. Germline V gives CDR1 SGHTA, CDR2 FQGTGA. As DNA, the CDR3 is TGTGCCAGCAGCTCCCCCAGGGGCCCTGAGCAGTTCTTC. This translates into CASSSPRGPEQFF.

In its sample, this clonotype was seen many times. The rearrangement links TRBV27 to TRBJ2-7, with unresolved D. The V and J ends lost 3 bases and 4 bases respectively, with 22 bases between them. Per the germline V gene, CDR1 is MNHEY and CDR2 is SMNVEV (reference sequence). The CDR3 sequence is 17 residues long. In nucleotides, the CDR3 is TGTGCCAGCAGTTTCCCTTTTAAACCTACTCTAAGATACGAGCAGTACTTC. It codes for CASSFPFKPTLRYEQYF.

The rearrangement links TRBV7-2 to TRBJ2-1; a possible D gene is TRBD2 (5 bases). The CDR3 sequence is 14 residues long. CDR1 is SGHTA and CDR2 is FQGNSA in the germline V gene. Trimming shortened V by 1 base and J by 6 bases, and 10 bases separated the two germline ends. The CDR3 region has the DNA TGTGCCAGCAGCTTAGTGCTGGGGAGCAATGAGCAGTTCTTC. The encoded protein is CASSLVLGSNEQFF.

In this sample, this clonotype turned up a few times. The V gene is TRBV12-3 or TRBV12-4, the J gene TRBJ1-4, with a weak D call TRBD1 (5 bases). Trimming cost V 8 bases and J 7 bases, with 29 bases left between them. The CDR3 consists of 18 residues. CDR3 sequence: CASLDSRGGKSEVEKLFF. CDR3 nucleotides: TGTGCCAGCCTCGACTCTCGGGGGGGAAAATCTGAGGTTGAAAAACTGTTTTTT.

V and J are TRBV12-3 or TRBV12-4 and TRBJ2-3; 14 bases align to TRBD2. The CDR3 is 15 residues long. The V segment lost 6 bases and the J segment 4 bases; nucleotides outside the gene matches: 3. CDR3 in amino acids: CASRTSGGAADTQYF. As DNA, the CDR3 is TGTGCCAGCAGGACTAGCGGGGGGGCAGCAGATACGCAGTATTTT.

This chain connects TRBV7-2 to TRBJ1-5; D perhaps matches TRBD1 (6 bases). The V end lost 5 bases, the J end lost 6 bases, and 20 bases lay between the germline ends. The CDR3 spans 16 residues. CDR1 SGHTA and CDR2 FQGNSA come from the germline V gene. The CDR3 coding sequence is TGTGCCAGCAGCCCCTGGACAGATTTAACAAGTCAGCCCCAGCATTTT. Amino acid sequence: CASSPWTDLTSQPQHF. The entire variable domain, with the rest obtained from reference TRBV7-2 and TRBJ1-5, is as follows: GAGVSQSPSNKVTEKGKDVELRCDPISGHTALYWYRQSLGQGLEFLIYFQGNSAPDKSGLPSDRFSAERTGGSVSTLTIQRTQQEDSAVYLCASSPWTDLTSQPQHFGDGTRLSIL.

In its sample, this clonotype was seen a few times. The V gene is TRBV6-2 or TRBV6-3, the J gene TRBJ1-6, with D perhaps matching TRBD1 (5 bases). The CDR3 extends over 12 amino acids. With 6 bases removed from V and 13 bases from J, the gap between germline ends came to 13 bases. The V gene's germline CDR1 is MNHEY and CDR2 SVGEGT. The CDR3, as DNA: TGTGCCAGCAGCAGTGGGGGTAGGCCCCTCCACTTT. Protein sequence: CASSSGGRPLHF.

This clonotype was detected ten times or more. V and J are TRBV7-2 and TRBJ2-1; D gene unclear. The V and J ends lost 1 base and 6 bases respectively, with 22 bases between them. The CDR3 is 18 amino acids. Germline assignment: CDR1 SGHTA and CDR2 FQGNSA. The CDR3 loop is CASSLGRWVVSVGNEQFF. CDR3 coding DNA: TGTGCCAGCAGCTTAGGCCGATGGGTGGTTTCGGTTGGCAATGAGCAGTTCTTC.

This clonotype was recorded many times. The chain uses TRBV18 and TRBJ2-7, with D unresolved. The CDR3 has 13 residues. V was shortened by 6 bases and J by 5 bases, with 14 bases between the two germline ends. CDR1 is KGHSH and CDR2 is LQKENI in the germline V gene. The CDR3 DNA reads as TGTGCCAGCTCCTTAGGTACCCAAAACGAGCAGTACTTC. Its protein is CASSLGTQNEQYF.